The present entry profiles one TCR beta chain with its context. The same CDR3 also results from other DNA sequences found in this sample. The sample is drawn from a study of T cell changes during pregnancy in multiple sclerosis. Profiled with immunoSEQ multiplex PCR; TCRdb holds only in-frame clones, not every one. Among about 51,000 clones listed, around 93% were seen once. Germline-derived CDR1 and CDR2 are SEHNR and FQNEAQ (reference sequence). The CDR3 extends over 13 amino acids. Trimming removed 3 bases at V and 1 base at J, with 6 bases between. The rearrangement joins TRBV7-9 to TRBJ1-1, with no clear D. Specimen: peripheral blood, collected in the second trimester of pregnancy. This clonotype was sampled from a female donor with multiple sclerosis, enrolled in a pregnancy study. The CDR3 region is CASSFGGNTEAFF. Written as DNA, the CDR3 is TGTGCCAGCAGCTTTGGCGGGAACACTGAAGCTTTCTTT. The full variable domain, its missing parts supplied by reference TRBV7-9 and TRBJ1-1, is DTGVSQNPRHKITKRGQNVTFRCDPISEHNRLYWYRQTLGQGPEFLTYFQNEAQLEKSRLLSDRFSAERPKGSFSTLEIQRTEQGDSAMYLCASSFGGNTEAFFGQGTRLTVV.